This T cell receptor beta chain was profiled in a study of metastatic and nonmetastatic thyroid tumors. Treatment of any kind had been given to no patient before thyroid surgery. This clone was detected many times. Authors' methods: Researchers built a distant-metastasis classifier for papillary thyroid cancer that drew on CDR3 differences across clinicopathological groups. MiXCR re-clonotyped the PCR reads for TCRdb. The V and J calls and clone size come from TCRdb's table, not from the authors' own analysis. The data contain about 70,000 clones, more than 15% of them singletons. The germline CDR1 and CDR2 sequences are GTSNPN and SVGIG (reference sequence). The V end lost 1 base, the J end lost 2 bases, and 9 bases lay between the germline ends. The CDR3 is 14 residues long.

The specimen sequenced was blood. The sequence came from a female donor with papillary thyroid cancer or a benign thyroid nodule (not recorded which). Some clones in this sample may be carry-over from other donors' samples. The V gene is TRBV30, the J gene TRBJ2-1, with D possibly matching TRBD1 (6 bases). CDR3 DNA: TGTGCCTGGAGTGCAGGGGTCCCCTACAATGAGCAGTTCTTC. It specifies CAWSAGVPYNEQFF.